This TCR beta chain emerged from a study of shared clonotypes between healthy human individuals. TCRdb keeps only in-frame clones here, not all; method: immunoSEQ multiplex PCR. The data contain roughly 1,100,000 clones, 75% of them singletons. Per the germline V gene, CDR1 is MNHNY and CDR2 is SVGAGI (reference sequence). The CDR3 length is 16 residues. Trimming took 0 bases from V and 4 from J, leaving 12 bases between them. V usage is TRBV6-6 and J usage is TRBJ1-4, with D maybe TRBD1 (6 bases). What was sequenced was memory CD4+ T cells sorted from blood. Subset defined: CD45RA-negative fraction. The clonotype originates from a man younger than 35 in good health. The CDR3 bases are TGTGCCAGCAGTTACTCGAGACAGGCCTTTAATGAAAAACTGTTTTTT. It translates to CASSYSRQAFNEKLFF.